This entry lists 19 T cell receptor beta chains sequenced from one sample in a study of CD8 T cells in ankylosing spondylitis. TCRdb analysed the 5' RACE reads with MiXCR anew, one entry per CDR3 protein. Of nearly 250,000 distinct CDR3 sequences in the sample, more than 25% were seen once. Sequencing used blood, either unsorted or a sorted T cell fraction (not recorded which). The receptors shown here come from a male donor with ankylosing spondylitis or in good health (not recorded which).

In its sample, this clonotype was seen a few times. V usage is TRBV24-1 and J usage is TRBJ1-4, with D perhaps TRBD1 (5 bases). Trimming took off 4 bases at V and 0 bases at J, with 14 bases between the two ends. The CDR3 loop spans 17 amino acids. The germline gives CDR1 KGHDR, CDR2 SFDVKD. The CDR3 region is CATSDTTGGATNEKLFF. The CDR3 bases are TGTGCCACCAGTGACACCACCGGGGGTGCAACTAATGAAAAACTGTTTTTT.

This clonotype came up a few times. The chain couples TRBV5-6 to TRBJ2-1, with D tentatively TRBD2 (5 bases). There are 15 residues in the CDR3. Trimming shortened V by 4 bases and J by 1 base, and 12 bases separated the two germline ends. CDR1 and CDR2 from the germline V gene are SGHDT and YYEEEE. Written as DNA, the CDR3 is TGTGCCAGCAGCCCCTACAGCGGATCCTACAATGAGCAGTTCTTC. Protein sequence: CASSPYSGSYNEQFF.

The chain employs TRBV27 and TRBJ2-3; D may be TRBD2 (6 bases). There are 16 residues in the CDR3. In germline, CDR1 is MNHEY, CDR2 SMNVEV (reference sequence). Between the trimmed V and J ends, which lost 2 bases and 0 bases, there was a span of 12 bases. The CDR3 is CASSLNRGYSTDTQYF. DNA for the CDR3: TGTGCCAGCAGTTTAAATCGGGGGTATAGCACAGATACGCAGTATTTT.

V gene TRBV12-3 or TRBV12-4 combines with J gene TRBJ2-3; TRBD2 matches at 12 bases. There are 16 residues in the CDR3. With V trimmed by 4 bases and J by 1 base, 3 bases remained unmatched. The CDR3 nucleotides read TGTGCCAGCAGTTCGCGGACTAGCGGGGGCACAGATACGCAGTATTTT. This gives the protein CASSSRTSGGTDTQYF.

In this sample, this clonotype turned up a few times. The DNA of the CDR3 is TGTGCCAGCAGCCCCCGACAGGGGTCCGGGGAGCTGTTTTTT. Its translation: CASSPRQGSGELFF. V is TRBV7-6 and J is TRBJ2-2, with 8 bases matching TRBD1. J was trimmed by 6 bases and V by 5 bases; bases with no gene match: 5. CDR3 length: 14 residues. In germline, CDR1 is SGHVS, CDR2 FNYEAQ.

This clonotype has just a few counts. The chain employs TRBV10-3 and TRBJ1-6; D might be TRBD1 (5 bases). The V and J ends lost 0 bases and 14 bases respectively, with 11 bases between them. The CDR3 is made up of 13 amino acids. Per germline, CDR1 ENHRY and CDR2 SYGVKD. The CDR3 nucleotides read TGTGCCATCAGTGAGTCGACGGGGACGGCCCTCCACTTT. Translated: CAISESTGTALHF.

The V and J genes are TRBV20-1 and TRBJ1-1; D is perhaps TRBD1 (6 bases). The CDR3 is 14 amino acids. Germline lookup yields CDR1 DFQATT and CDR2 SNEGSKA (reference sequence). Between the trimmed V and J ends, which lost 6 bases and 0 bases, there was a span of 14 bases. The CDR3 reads CSAPLDSMNTEAFF. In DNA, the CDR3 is TGCAGTGCCCCTCTGGACAGCATGAACACTGAAGCTTTCTTT.

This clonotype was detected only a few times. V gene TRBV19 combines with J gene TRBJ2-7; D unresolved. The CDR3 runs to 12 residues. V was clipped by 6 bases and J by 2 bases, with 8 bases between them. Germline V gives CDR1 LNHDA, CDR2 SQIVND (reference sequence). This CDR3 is CASSDSAYEQYF. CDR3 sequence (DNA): TGTGCCAGTAGCGACTCTGCCTACGAGCAGTACTTC.

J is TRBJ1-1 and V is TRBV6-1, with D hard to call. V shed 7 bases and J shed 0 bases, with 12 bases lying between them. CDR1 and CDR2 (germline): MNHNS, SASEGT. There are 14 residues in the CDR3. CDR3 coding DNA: TGTGCCAGCACTAAGGACTACATGAACACTGAAGCTTTCTTT. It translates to CASTKDYMNTEAFF.

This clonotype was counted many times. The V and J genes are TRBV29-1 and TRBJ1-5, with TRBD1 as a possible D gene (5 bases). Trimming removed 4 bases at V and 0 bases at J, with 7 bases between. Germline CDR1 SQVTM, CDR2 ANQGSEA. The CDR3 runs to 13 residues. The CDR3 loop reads CSVARASNQPQHF. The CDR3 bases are TGCAGCGTTGCCAGGGCTAGCAATCAGCCCCAGCATTTT. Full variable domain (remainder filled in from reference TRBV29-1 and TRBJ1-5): SAVISQKPSRDICQRGTSLTIQCQVDSQVTMMFWYRQQPGQSLTLIATANQGSEATYESGFVIDKFPISRPNLTFSTLTVSNMSPEDSSIYLCSVARASNQPQHFGDGTRLSIL.

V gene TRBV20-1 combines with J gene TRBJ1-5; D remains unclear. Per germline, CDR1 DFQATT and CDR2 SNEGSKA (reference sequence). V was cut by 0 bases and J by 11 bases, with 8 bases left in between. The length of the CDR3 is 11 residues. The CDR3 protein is CSARDGATQHF. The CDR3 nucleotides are TGCAGTGCTAGAGATGGAGCAACCCAGCATTTT.

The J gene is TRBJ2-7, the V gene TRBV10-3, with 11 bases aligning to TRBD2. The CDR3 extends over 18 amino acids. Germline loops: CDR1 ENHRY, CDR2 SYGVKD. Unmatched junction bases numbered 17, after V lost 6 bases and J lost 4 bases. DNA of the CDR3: TGTGCCATCAGCCTCGACTCTAGCGGGGGGTCGAGCATGTACGAGCAGTACTTC. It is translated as CAISLDSSGGSSMYEQYF.

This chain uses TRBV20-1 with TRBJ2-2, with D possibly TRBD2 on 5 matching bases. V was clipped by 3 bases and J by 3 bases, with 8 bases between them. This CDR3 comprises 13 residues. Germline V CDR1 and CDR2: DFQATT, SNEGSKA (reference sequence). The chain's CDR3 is CSASARDTGELFF. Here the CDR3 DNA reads TGCAGTGCTAGCGCGCGGGACACCGGGGAGCTGTTTTTT.

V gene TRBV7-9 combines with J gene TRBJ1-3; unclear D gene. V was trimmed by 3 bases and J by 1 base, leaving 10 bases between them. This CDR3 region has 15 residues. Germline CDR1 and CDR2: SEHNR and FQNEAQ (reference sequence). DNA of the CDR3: TGTGCCAGCAGCTTTGGAGGGATGTCTGGAAACACCATATATTTT. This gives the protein CASSFGGMSGNTIYF.

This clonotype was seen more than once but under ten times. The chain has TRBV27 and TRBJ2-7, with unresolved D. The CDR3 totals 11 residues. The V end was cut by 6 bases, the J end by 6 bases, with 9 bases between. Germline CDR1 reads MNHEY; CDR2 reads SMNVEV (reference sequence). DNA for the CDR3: TGTGCCAGCAGATCAGCACTCGAGCAGTACTTC. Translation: CASRSALEQYF.

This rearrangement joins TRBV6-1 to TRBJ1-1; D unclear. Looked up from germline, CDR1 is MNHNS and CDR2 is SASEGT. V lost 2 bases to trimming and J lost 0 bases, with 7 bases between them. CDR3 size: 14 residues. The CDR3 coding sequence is TGTGCCAGCAGTGAAATAGCAGTGAACACTGAAGCTTTCTTT. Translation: CASSEIAVNTEAFF.

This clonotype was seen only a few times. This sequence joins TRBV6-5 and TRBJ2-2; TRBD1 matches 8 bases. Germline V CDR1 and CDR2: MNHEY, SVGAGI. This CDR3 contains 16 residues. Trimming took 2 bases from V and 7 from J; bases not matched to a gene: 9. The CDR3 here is CASSYGGQDSSGELFF. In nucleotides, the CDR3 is TGTGCCAGCAGTTACGGGGGACAGGATTCTAGCGGGGAGCTGTTTTTT.

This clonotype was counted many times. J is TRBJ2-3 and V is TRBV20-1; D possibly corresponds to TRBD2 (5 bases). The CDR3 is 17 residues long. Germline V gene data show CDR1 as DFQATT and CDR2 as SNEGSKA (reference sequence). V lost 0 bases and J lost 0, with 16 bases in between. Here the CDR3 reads CSARDPAGRRSTDTQYF. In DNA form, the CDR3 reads TGCAGTGCTAGAGATCCGGCTGGGAGACGTAGCACAGATACGCAGTATTTT.

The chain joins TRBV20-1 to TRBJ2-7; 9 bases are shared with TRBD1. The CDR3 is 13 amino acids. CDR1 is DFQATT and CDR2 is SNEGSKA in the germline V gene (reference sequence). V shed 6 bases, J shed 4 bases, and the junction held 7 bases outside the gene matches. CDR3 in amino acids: CSARDRARYEQYF. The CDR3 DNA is TGCAGTGCACGGGACAGGGCTCGGTACGAGCAGTACTTC.